This TCR beta chain originates from a study of CD8 T cells in Susac syndrome. The RNA input was roughly 0.45 to 1 ug, and it was reverse transcribed with random hexamers. TCR beta CDR3 was amplified by immunoSEQ covering 54 Vbeta and 13 Jbeta. A single record per CDR3 protein comes from TCRdb applying MiXCR to the immunoSEQ multiplex PCR reads. The data show 150,000 to 200,000 distinct CDR3 sequences, around 93% seen once. The V end lost 0 bases, the J end lost 12 bases, and 14 bases lay between the germline ends. There are 13 residues in the CDR3. Germline V CDR1 and CDR2: SEHNR, FQNEAQ (reference sequence). CD8+ and CD4+ T cells taken from blood had their TCR beta sequenced.

This chain uses TRBV7-9 with TRBJ2-5; D unresolved. Input material: CD4+ T cells from PBMCs. This clonotype originated in a human donor in good health. The CDR3 DNA reads TGTGCCAGCAGCTTAGCGGCGACTCCCGAAGAGTACTTC. Translating gives CASSLAATPEEYF.